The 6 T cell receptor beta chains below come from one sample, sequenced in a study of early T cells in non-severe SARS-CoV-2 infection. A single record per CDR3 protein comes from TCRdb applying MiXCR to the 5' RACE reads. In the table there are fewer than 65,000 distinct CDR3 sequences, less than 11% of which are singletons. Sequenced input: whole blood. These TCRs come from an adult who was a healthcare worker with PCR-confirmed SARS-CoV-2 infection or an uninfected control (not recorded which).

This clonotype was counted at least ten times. CDR3 loop: CASSRGDSLNYGYTF. CDR3 coding DNA: TGTGCCAGCAGTCGTGGGGACAGTTTAAACTATGGCTACACCTTC. The chain employs TRBV14 and TRBJ1-2; 7 nucleotides align to TRBD1. CDR1 is SGHDN, CDR2 FVKESK, per germline. With 6 bases clipped from V and 2 bases from J, the junction kept 9 bases outside the gene matches. This CDR3 is built from 15 residues.

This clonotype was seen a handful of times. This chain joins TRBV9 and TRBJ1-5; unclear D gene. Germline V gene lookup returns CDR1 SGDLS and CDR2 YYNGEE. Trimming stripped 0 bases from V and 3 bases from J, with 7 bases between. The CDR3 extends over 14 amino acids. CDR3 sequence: CASSVDSDNQPQHF. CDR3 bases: TGTGCCAGCAGCGTAGACAGCGACAATCAGCCCCAGCATTTT.

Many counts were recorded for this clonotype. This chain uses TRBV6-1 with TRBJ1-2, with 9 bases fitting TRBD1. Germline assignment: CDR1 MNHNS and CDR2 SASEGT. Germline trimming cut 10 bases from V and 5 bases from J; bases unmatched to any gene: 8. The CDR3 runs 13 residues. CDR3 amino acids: CATHRTGDYGYTF. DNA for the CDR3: TGTGCCACCCACAGGACAGGGGATTATGGCTACACCTTC.

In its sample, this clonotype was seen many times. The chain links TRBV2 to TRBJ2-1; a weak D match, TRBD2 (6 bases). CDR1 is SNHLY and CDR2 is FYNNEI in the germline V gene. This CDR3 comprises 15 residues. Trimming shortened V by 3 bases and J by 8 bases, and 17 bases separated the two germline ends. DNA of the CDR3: TGTGCCAGCAGTGATCCGGGACTCACTCTTGATGAGCAGTTCTTC. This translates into CASSDPGLTLDEQFF.

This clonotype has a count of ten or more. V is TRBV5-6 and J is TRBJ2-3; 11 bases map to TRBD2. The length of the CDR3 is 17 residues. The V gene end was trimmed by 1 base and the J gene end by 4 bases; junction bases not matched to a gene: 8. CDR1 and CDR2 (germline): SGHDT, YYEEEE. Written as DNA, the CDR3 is TGTGCCAGCAGCTTGTACCTTAGCGGGAGGGCCGCAGATACGCAGTATTTT. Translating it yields CASSLYLSGRAADTQYF.

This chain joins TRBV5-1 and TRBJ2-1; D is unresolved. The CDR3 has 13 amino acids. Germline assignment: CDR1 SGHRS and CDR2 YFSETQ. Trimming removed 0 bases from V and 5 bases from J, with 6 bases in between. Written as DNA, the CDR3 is TGCGCCAGCAGCTTGGATCCTCACAATGAGCAGTTCTTC. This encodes CASSLDPHNEQFF.